The 17 T cell receptor beta chains below all came from one sample that was sequenced in a study of blood T cell repertoires in COVID-19. Clones were read by immunoSEQ multiplex PCR, and TCRdb kept only the in-frame ones, dropping some. The sample contains about 340,000 clones, 80% to 90% of which appear only once. Input material: peripheral blood. These receptors were obtained from a woman aged 45-60 years with COVID-19, enrolled during active disease.

This chain uses TRBV3-1 (or the pseudogene TRBV3-2) with TRBJ2-1; D gene unclear. Germline lookup yields CDR1 LGHDT and CDR2 YNNKEL (reference sequence). Trimming left V 1 base short and J 5 bases short, with 6 bases between. The CDR3 loop spans 13 amino acids. CDR3 bases: TGTGCCAGCAGCCAAGTGGCAAACAATGAGCAGTTCTTC. Its translation: CASSQVANNEQFF.

V and J are TRBV29-1 and TRBJ1-1; D gene unclear. Germline V gene lookup returns CDR1 SQVTM and CDR2 ANQGSEA. Deletions cut 2 bases from V and 5 bases from J, with 3 bases between. The CDR3 extends over 10 amino acids. CDR3 in amino acids: CSVETTEAFF. DNA of the CDR3: TGCAGCGTTGAAACTACTGAAGCTTTCTTT.

Comment on this clone: Mismatch with germline at one junction end may stem from a read error. CDR3 in DNA: TGTGCTAGCAGCCCCGGGGGGAATGAGCAGTTCTTC. Translated: CASSPGGNEQFF. This chain connects TRBV7-7 to TRBJ2-1, with 7 positions matching TRBD2. CDR1 is SSHAT, CDR2 FNYEAQ, per germline (reference sequence). CDR3 length: 12 amino acids.

This chain uses TRBV24-1 with TRBJ2-1, with D possibly matching TRBD2 (5 bases). CDR1 and CDR2 (germline): KGHDR, SFDVKD. Trimming took 9 bases from V and 2 from J, leaving 16 bases between them. The CDR3 totals 15 residues. The chain's CDR3 is CATPRCGFPYNEQFF. DNA of the CDR3: TGTGCCACCCCCCGCTGCGGGTTCCCCTACAATGAGCAGTTCTTC.

There are a few counts of this clone. The V gene is TRBV6-4, the J gene TRBJ2-2, with a weak D call TRBD1 (6 bases). Germline V lookup: CDR1 MRHNA, CDR2 SNTAGT. The CDR3 length is 14 residues. Trimming left V 6 bases short and J 1 base short, with 9 bases between. Here the CDR3 DNA reads TGTGCCAGCAGAGCGACAGGGAACACCGGGGAGCTGTTTTTT. The encoded protein is CASRATGNTGELFF.

This clone was found a few times. The chain uses TRBV4-1 and TRBJ2-7; 7 bases are a match to TRBD2. Germline V CDR1 and CDR2: MGHRA, YSYEKL. This CDR3 is built from 15 residues. V lost 3 bases, J lost 6 bases, and 11 bases stayed unmatched. The CDR3 bases are TGCGCCAGCAGCCACCCCCCACCGGGAGGAGGCGAGCAGTACTTC. This gives the protein CASSHPPPGGGEQYF.

Only a few counts were recorded for this clone. The chain combines TRBV6-6 with TRBJ2-7; perhaps TRBD1 as D (6 bases). CDR3 length: 13 residues. Germline CDR1 reads MNHNY; CDR2 reads SVGAGI (reference sequence). Trimming stripped 7 bases from V and 1 base from J, with 11 bases between. CDR3 DNA sequence: TGTGCCAGCACCTCCGGGACATCCTACGAGCAGTACTTC. This gives the protein CASTSGTSYEQYF.

The chain has TRBV7-3 and TRBJ2-1; 11 positions agree with TRBD2. The CDR3 length is 17 residues. J was trimmed by 9 bases and V by 5 bases; bases with no gene match: 15. Germline V lookup: CDR1 SGHTA, CDR2 FQGTGA. In DNA, the CDR3 is TGTGCCAGCAGCCCCCGGGGGGGACTAGCGGTCGCTCCTGAGCAGTTCTTC. Encoded protein: CASSPRGGLAVAPEQFF.

The chain couples TRBV7-9 to TRBJ1-4; TRBD1 matches 7 bases. This CDR3 has 13 residues. CDR1 SEHNR and CDR2 FQNEAQ come from the germline V gene (reference sequence). Trimming at V came to 10 bases and at J to 4 bases, leaving 6 bases not matched to a gene. CDR3 coding DNA: TGTGCCATCCGGACAGGCATTAATGAAAAACTGTTTTTT. Amino acids: CAIRTGINEKLFF.

Worth noting for this clone: Other DNA sequences within the sample encode an identical CDR3. This chain connects TRBV7-9 to TRBJ1-1, with 7 bases fitting TRBD1. The CDR3 length is 13 residues. CDR1 SEHNR and CDR2 FQNEAQ come from the germline V gene (reference sequence). The V and J ends lost 2 bases and 5 bases, in that order; junction bases with no gene match: 2. Here the CDR3 reads CASSLTGDTEAFF. As DNA, the CDR3 is TGTGCCAGCAGCTTAACAGGGGATACTGAAGCTTTCTTT.

The chain is built from TRBV5-4 and TRBJ2-6; a possible D gene is TRBD1 (5 bases). Trimming took off 4 bases at V and 0 bases at J, with 11 bases between the two ends. The germline V gene encodes CDR1 SGHNT and CDR2 YYREEE (reference sequence). The CDR3 is 16 amino acids. CDR3 DNA sequence: TGTGCCAGCAGCAGACAGCTATCCTCTGGGGCCAACGTCCTGACTTTC. Amino acid sequence: CASSRQLSSGANVLTF.

The V call is TRBV4-3, the J call TRBJ2-1; 11 positions agree with TRBD2. With V trimmed by 0 bases and J by 4 bases, 8 bases remained unmatched. Germline loops: CDR1 LGHNA, CDR2 YSLEER. The CDR3 has 18 residues. CDR3 in DNA: TGCGCCAGCAGCCAAGACTTTTCCGGGACTAGCGGATACAATGAGCAGTTCTTC. It translates to CASSQDFSGTSGYNEQFF.

V is TRBV2 and J is TRBJ2-7, with 10 bases identical to TRBD1. J gave up 3 bases and V 5 bases, and 1 base lay outside the gene matches. The CDR3 length is 13 residues. Germline CDR1 SNHLY, CDR2 FYNNEI. DNA for the CDR3: TGTGCCAGCAGTTGGGACAGGGGCTACGAGCAGTACTTC. Protein: CASSWDRGYEQYF. The complete variable domain, with remaining parts taken from reference TRBV2 and TRBJ2-7, reads EPEVTQTPSHQVTQMGQEVILRCVPISNHLYFYWYRQILGQKVEFLVSFYNNEISEKSEIFDDQFSVERPDGSNFTLKIRSTKLEDSAMYFCASSWDRGYEQYFGPGTRLTVT.

V usage is TRBV29-1 and J usage is TRBJ2-7; weak D call: TRBD2 (7 bases). V dropped 4 bases and J dropped 5 bases, with 9 bases sitting between them. Germline CDR1 reads SQVTM; CDR2 reads ANQGSEA. The CDR3 contains 11 residues. CDR3 loop: CSVGGGHEQYF. DNA for the CDR3: TGCAGCGTTGGGGGGGGGCACGAGCAGTACTTC.

This clone was found once. The chain employs TRBV9 and TRBJ2-1; D unclear. V gave up 3 bases and J gave up 6 bases, with 10 bases separating them. CDR3 length: 13 amino acids. Germline CDR1 is SGDLS and CDR2 is YYNGEE. CDR3 DNA: TGTGCCAGCAGCGGATACGGTGGCAATGAGCAGTTCTTC. As protein: CASSGYGGNEQFF.

This clone was counted a few times. CDR3 bases: TGTGCCAGCAGTCGGACAGGGGTCGGCTACGAGCAGTACTTC. This encodes CASSRTGVGYEQYF. The chain recombines TRBV27 with TRBJ2-7; TRBD1 matches at 9 bases. Germline CDR1 and CDR2: MNHEY and SMNVEV (reference sequence). The junction had 5 bases not matched to a gene; V was cut back by 5 bases and J by 3 bases. The CDR3 covers 14 residues.

The V and J genes are TRBV5-4 and TRBJ2-7, with a possible D match to TRBD2 (5 bases). V shed 0 bases and J shed 7 bases, with 17 bases lying between them. The CDR3 length is 15 residues. CDR1 is SGHNT and CDR2 is YYREEE in the germline V gene (reference sequence). The CDR3 reads CASSLVGDPKREQYF. Here the CDR3 DNA reads TGTGCCAGCAGCTTGGTTGGAGATCCCAAGCGGGAGCAGTACTTC.